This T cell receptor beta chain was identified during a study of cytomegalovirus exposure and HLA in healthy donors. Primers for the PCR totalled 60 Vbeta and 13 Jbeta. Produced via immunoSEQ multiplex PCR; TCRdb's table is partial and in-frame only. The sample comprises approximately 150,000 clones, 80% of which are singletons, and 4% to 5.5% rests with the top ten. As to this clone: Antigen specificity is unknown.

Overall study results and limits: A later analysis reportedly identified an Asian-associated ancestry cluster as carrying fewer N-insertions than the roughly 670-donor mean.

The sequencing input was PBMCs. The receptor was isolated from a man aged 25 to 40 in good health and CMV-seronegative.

CDR3 protein: CASSSYFPTWQYF. In nucleotides, the CDR3 is TGTGCCAGCAGTTCGTATTTCCCTACGTGGCAGTACTTC. This sequence joins TRBV6-5 and TRBJ2-7; the D is unclear. Trimming removed 4 bases at V and 9 bases at J, with 16 bases between. Germline assignment: CDR1 MNHEY and CDR2 SVGAGI. The CDR3 totals 13 residues.